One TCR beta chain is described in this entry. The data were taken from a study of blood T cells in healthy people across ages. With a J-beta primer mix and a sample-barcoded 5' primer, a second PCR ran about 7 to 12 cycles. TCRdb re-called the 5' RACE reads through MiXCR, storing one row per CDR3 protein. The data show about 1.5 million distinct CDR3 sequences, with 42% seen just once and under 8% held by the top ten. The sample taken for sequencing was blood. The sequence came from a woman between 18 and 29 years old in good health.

This CDR3 reads CSVPTGVNNYGYTF. For the CDR3, the DNA is TGCAGCGTCCCAACTGGCGTTAATAACTATGGCTACACCTTC. The chain couples TRBV29-1 to TRBJ1-2; D call uncertain. The CDR3 length is 14 residues. Trimming removed 6 bases at V and 1 base at J, with 15 bases between. Germline V gene data show CDR1 as SQVTM and CDR2 as ANQGSEA.